This TCR beta chain was obtained from a study of CD8 T cells in ankylosing spondylitis. Study-level findings and limits: Within peripheral blood, clones linked to disease were CD8+ and relatively rare. In ankylosing spondylitis patients, matched synovial fluid reportedly showed significant enrichment of disease-linked clones. Characteristic of ankylosing spondylitis blood, it appeared, was a TCR beta motif comprising several highly homologous variants.

Looked up from germline, CDR1 is SNHLY and CDR2 is FYNNEI. Trimming pared 1 base from V and 8 bases from J, leaving 12 bases between. The CDR3 runs to 14 residues. The table lists this clonotype with many counts. What it binds is unknown. One entry per CDR3 protein, called by TCRdb with MiXCR from the 5' RACE reads. The table lists about 160,000 distinct CDR3 sequences, around 16% of them singletons, with about 8% in the top ten. V and J are TRBV2 and TRBJ2-1; D is possibly TRBD2 (5 bases). The origin of this receptor is a male donor with ankylosing spondylitis or in good health (not recorded which). The specimen was blood, either unsorted or a sorted T cell fraction (not recorded which). DNA of the CDR3: TGTGCCAGCAGTGAAGGAGGAGGAGTCGATGAGCAGTTCTTC. It yields the protein CASSEGGGVDEQFF.